These 21 T cell receptor beta chains were sequenced from one sample in a study of technical replicates of blood from several donors. Sequenced by immunoSEQ multiplex PCR; TCRdb stores in-frame clones only, minus some. The repertoire holds around 80,000 clones, with about 98% as singletons. Sequencing was carried out using T cells isolated from PBMCs. These receptor sequences come from a human donor in good health.

The chain links TRBV2 to TRBJ1-5; TRBD1 might be the D (6 bases). CDR1 and CDR2 (germline): SNHLY, FYNNEI. The length of the CDR3 is 16 residues. V dropped 3 bases and J dropped 4 bases, with 16 bases sitting between them. DNA of the CDR3: TGTGCCAGCAGTGAGGGGGCTAGAGGGCCAAATCAGCCCCAGCATTTT. It translates to CASSEGARGPNQPQHF.

The chain is built from TRBV6-6 and TRBJ2-2; 8 bases are shared with TRBD2. Germline CDR1 reads MNHNY; CDR2 reads SVGAGI (reference sequence). The V segment lost 2 bases and the J segment 6 bases; nucleotides outside the gene matches: 2. The CDR3 has 14 amino acids. In DNA, the CDR3 is TGTGCCAGCAGTTACGCGGGGGGTTCCGGGGAGCTGTTTTTT. Protein: CASSYAGGSGELFF.

The chain is built from TRBV30 and TRBJ1-5, with TRBD1 matching 7 bases. CDR3 length equals 13 residues. V was pared by 5 bases and J by 5 bases, with 6 bases of the junction left unmatched. From germline, CDR1 is GTSNPN and CDR2 SVGIG (reference sequence). The CDR3 region has the DNA TGTGCCTGGGCAGGGGGAATGGATCAGCCCCAGCATTTT. Protein product: CAWAGGMDQPQHF.

The rearrangement links TRBV6-5 to TRBJ1-2; the D gene is possibly TRBD1 (5 bases). The CDR3 length is 13 residues. V lost 1 base and J 8 bases, leaving 11 bases between the germline ends. Germline V CDR1 and CDR2: MNHEY, SVGAGI. DNA of the CDR3: TGTGCCAGCAGTTACTTCGGGGGTGAGGGCTACACCTTC. Protein sequence: CASSYFGGEGYTF.

The V and J genes are TRBV4-2 and TRBJ1-2, with D possibly being TRBD1 (6 bases). Trimming shortened V by 1 base and J by 5 bases, and 17 bases separated the two germline ends. The CDR3 is 16 amino acids. The V gene's germline CDR1 is LGHNA and CDR2 YNFKEQ. CDR3 sequence: CASSQGGPQDVYGYTF. The CDR3 DNA is TGTGCCAGCAGCCAAGGGGGGCCGCAGGATGTGTATGGCTACACCTTC.

The genes are TRBV5-1 and TRBJ1-1; D is unclear. Trimming pared 6 bases from V and 0 bases from J, leaving 12 bases between. In germline, CDR1 is SGHRS, CDR2 YFSETQ. The CDR3 length is 14 residues. The DNA of the CDR3 is TGCGCCAGCAAGGAGCGGGGAATGAACACTGAAGCTTTCTTT. Residues: CASKERGMNTEAFF.

The V gene is TRBV4-1, the J gene TRBJ2-1, with D perhaps TRBD1 (6 bases). V was pared by 4 bases and J by 8 bases, with 21 bases between. Germline lookup yields CDR1 MGHRA and CDR2 YSYEKL. CDR3 length: 16 residues. The CDR3 DNA follows: TGCGCCAGCAGCCGAAGCCCAGGTCGGGACACCGATGAGCAGTTCTTC. Protein product: CASSRSPGRDTDEQFF.

This rearrangement joins TRBV30 to TRBJ2-3; 7 bases line up with TRBD2. CDR3 length equals 14 residues. CDR1 is GTSNPN, CDR2 SVGIG, per germline (reference sequence). V trimming: 4 bases; J trimming: 0 bases; junction bases outside the gene matches: 4. The CDR3 nucleotides read TGTGCCTGGAAGGGACTACAAAGCACAGATACGCAGTATTTT. Its protein is CAWKGLQSTDTQYF.

The CDR3 nucleotides are TGCGCCAGCAGCCAAAGGGACAGGTCACAGTATTCGGACGCTGAAGCTTTCTTT. The encoded protein is CASSQRDRSQYSDAEAFF. This rearrangement joins TRBV4-1 to TRBJ1-1; 8 bases line up with TRBD1. The CDR3 has 18 amino acids. Germline lookup yields CDR1 MGHRA and CDR2 YSYEKL. The junction had 17 bases not matched to a gene; V was cut back by 2 bases and J by 6 bases.

This clone was found once. The rearrangement uses TRBV10-2 and TRBJ2-7, with D maybe TRBD2 (7 bases). This CDR3 comprises 15 residues. Germline CDR1 WSHSY, CDR2 SAAADI. The germline V and J ends were trimmed by 3 bases and 2 bases, with 14 bases remaining between them. In nucleotides, the CDR3 is TGCGCCAGCAGTGAAAGCGGGACACCCACCTACGAGCAGTACTTC. Its protein product is CASSESGTPTYEQYF.

The count of this clone is one. This chain links TRBV2 with TRBJ2-2, with D perhaps TRBD1 (6 bases). CDR1 is SNHLY, CDR2 FYNNEI, per germline. The CDR3 loop spans 14 amino acids. Trimming pared 6 bases from V and 5 bases from J, leaving 13 bases between. The CDR3: CASSPRTGTGELFF. The CDR3 DNA sequence: TGTGCCAGCAGCCCTCGAACAGGGACCGGGGAGCTGTTTTTT.

The genes are TRBV4-1 and TRBJ2-7; TRBD2 might be the D (6 bases). V was cut by 0 bases and J by 3 bases, with 21 bases left in between. The CDR3 sequence is 18 residues long. Germline-derived CDR1 and CDR2 are MGHRA and YSYEKL. CDR3 nucleotide sequence: TGCGCCAGCAGCCAAGAGCGGTTCGGAGGGGACTTGGTCTACGAGCAGTACTTC. This codes for CASSQERFGGDLVYEQYF.

The V gene is TRBV11-2, the J gene TRBJ1-2, with D perhaps TRBD1 (6 bases). The CDR3 contains 16 residues. Germline V gene data show CDR1 as SGHAT and CDR2 as FQNNGV. The germline V and J ends were trimmed by 6 bases and 0 bases, with 17 bases remaining between them. The CDR3 sequence is CASRVPGTSTNYGYTF. CDR3 nucleotide sequence: TGTGCCAGCAGAGTCCCCGGGACATCCACTAACTATGGCTACACCTTC. The full variable domain, completed using reference TRBV11-2 and TRBJ1-2, is EAGVAQSPRYKIIEKRQSVAFWCNPISGHATLYWYQQILGQGPKLLIQFQNNGVVDDSQLPKDRFSAERLKGVDSTLKIQPAKLEDSAVYLCASRVPGTSTNYGYTFGSGTRLTVV.

This sequence joins TRBV7-6 and TRBJ1-1, with D unresolved. Germline V gene data show CDR1 as SGHVS and CDR2 as FNYEAQ. There are 14 residues in the CDR3. Between the trimmed V and J ends, which lost 5 bases and 1 base, there was a span of 11 bases. The CDR3 protein is CASSPRAGNTEAFF. The CDR3 nucleotides read TGTGCCAGCAGCCCCCGCGCGGGGAACACTGAAGCTTTCTTT.

This rearrangement joins TRBV28 to TRBJ1-5, with 8 positions matching TRBD1. CDR1 and CDR2 (germline): MDHEN, SYDVKM. The CDR3 totals 16 residues. The V gene end was trimmed by 2 bases and the J gene end by 6 bases; junction bases not matched to a gene: 9. CDR3 loop: CASSLIDRGLAQPQHF. DNA of the CDR3: TGTGCCAGCAGTTTAATAGACAGGGGATTAGCTCAGCCCCAGCATTTT.

The gene calls are TRBV5-6 and TRBJ2-3, with 7 bases identical to TRBD1. In germline, CDR1 is SGHDT, CDR2 YYEEEE. V lost 1 base and J lost 2; bases outside the gene matches: 4. There are 15 residues in the CDR3. CDR3 sequence reads: CASSLLGQATDTQYF. As DNA, the CDR3 is TGTGCCAGCAGCTTGCTAGGACAGGCCACAGATACGCAGTATTTT.

J is TRBJ1-4 and V is TRBV18; D might be TRBD1 (5 bases). There are 16 residues in the CDR3. Germline CDR1 and CDR2: KGHSH and LQKENI. The V end was cut by 6 bases, the J end by 3 bases, with 17 bases between. CDR3 in amino acids: CASSDPLTGANEKLFF. DNA of the CDR3: TGTGCCAGCTCCGATCCATTAACAGGAGCTAATGAAAAACTGTTTTTT.

The rearrangement uses TRBV5-6 and TRBJ2-4, with D perhaps matching TRBD1 (5 bases). The CDR3 has 19 amino acids. Between the trimmed V and J ends, which lost 4 bases and 0 bases, there was a span of 23 bases. Germline V gene sequence: CDR1 SGHDT, CDR2 YYEEEE. Here the CDR3 reads CASSERKGNSATAKNIQYF. CDR3 nucleotide sequence: TGTGCCAGCAGCGAACGAAAGGGGAATTCTGCCACAGCCAAAAACATTCAGTACTTC.

The chain carries TRBV27 and TRBJ2-7, with a weak D call TRBD2 (5 bases). Trimming took 5 bases from V and 1 from J, leaving 15 bases between them. The germline V gene has CDR1 MNHEY and CDR2 SMNVEV (reference sequence). CDR3 length equals 15 residues. The CDR3 here is CASSDGLLTSYEQYF. The CDR3 DNA reads TGTGCCAGCAGTGACGGACTGTTAACATCCTACGAGCAGTACTTC.

The chain has TRBV5-6 and TRBJ2-3; TRBD2 matches 7 bases. The V segment lost 6 bases and the J segment 2 bases; nucleotides outside the gene matches: 21. CDR3 length: 19 amino acids. Germline V gene data show CDR1 as SGHDT and CDR2 as YYEEEE. The CDR3 spells CASTSPFIPGLLITDTQYF. In nucleotides, the CDR3 is TGTGCCAGCACCTCGCCCTTTATTCCGGGACTATTGATCACAGATACGCAGTATTTT.

The J gene is TRBJ2-3, the V gene TRBV2; TRBD2 matches at 8 bases. The ends lost 4 bases at V and 4 bases at J; junction bases unmatched: 7. This CDR3 spans 15 amino acids. Per germline, CDR1 SNHLY and CDR2 FYNNEI. The DNA for the CDR3 is TGTGCCAGCAGTGTTGAGCGGGGGACGTCAGATACGCAGTATTTT. This gives the protein CASSVERGTSDTQYF.